The 32 T cell receptor beta chains below come from one sample, sequenced in a study of blood T cell repertoires in COVID-19. The data were produced by immunoSEQ multiplex PCR, yet TCRdb's version contains in-frame clones alone and is incomplete. The sample yields about 140,000 clones, more than 60% seen once. The sequenced sample was peripheral blood. Source of these receptors: an older man with acute or convalescent COVID-19.

This chain joins TRBV7-3 and TRBJ2-7; tentatively, D is TRBD2 (5 bases). CDR3 length: 13 residues. The ends were cut back, 5 bases at V and 3 bases at J, with 11 bases in the middle. Germline loops: CDR1 SGHTA, CDR2 FQGTGA. This CDR3 reads CASSLRRDYEQYF. DNA for the CDR3: TGTGCCAGCAGCCTCAGACGGGACTACGAGCAGTACTTC. The full variable domain, completed using reference TRBV7-3 and TRBJ2-7, is GAGVSQTPSNKVTEKGKYVELRCDPISGHTALYWYRQSLGQGPEFLIYFQGTGAADDSGLPNDRFFAVRPEGSVSTLKIQRTERGDSAVYLCASSLRRDYEQYFGPGTRLTVT.

This clone has a single count. Sequence at one end of the junction differs from germline and may be a read error. The chain employs TRBV11-2 and TRBJ2-2; the D gene is possibly TRBD1 (5 bases). Looked up from germline, CDR1 is SGHAT and CDR2 is FQNNGV. CDR3 length equals 15 residues. Here the CDR3 reads CASSRGHLNAGELFF. In nucleotides, the CDR3 is TGTGCCAGCAGCCGTGGACATCTGAACGCCGGGGAGCTGTTTTTT. Drawing the rest from reference TRBV11-2 and TRBJ2-2, the complete variable domain is EAGVAQSPRYKIIEKRQSVAFWCNPISGHATLYWYQQILGQGPKLLIQFQNNGVVDDSQLPKDRFSAERLKGVDSTLKIQPAKLEDSAVYLCASSRGHLNAGELFFGEGSRLTVL.

This chain connects TRBV7-2 to TRBJ2-7; TRBD1 matches 10 bases. With V trimmed by 4 bases and J by 9 bases, 6 bases remained unmatched. The CDR3 loop spans 13 amino acids. Germline CDR1 reads SGHTA; CDR2 reads FQGNSA. The CDR3 region is CASSSDRGSMQYF. CDR3 DNA: TGTGCCAGCAGCTCGGACAGGGGGAGTATGCAGTACTTC.

The genes are TRBV6-6 and TRBJ1-6; tentative D call: TRBD1 (6 bases). This CDR3 contains 16 residues. The ends were cut back, 6 bases at V and 2 bases at J, with 14 bases in the middle. Germline CDR1 is MNHNY and CDR2 is SVGAGI (reference sequence). The CDR3 DNA sequence: TGTGCCAGCAGCCCAGGGGATGCTGCCTATAATTCACCCCTCCACTTT. This gives the protein CASSPGDAAYNSPLHF.

The V and J genes are TRBV2 and TRBJ2-1, with D possibly being TRBD2 (5 bases). Per the germline V gene, CDR1 is SNHLY and CDR2 is FYNNEI. This CDR3 is built from 15 residues. The V end lost 5 bases, the J end lost 1 base, and 12 bases lay between the germline ends. Written as DNA, the CDR3 is TGTGCCAGCAGTTCCGTAGCGAGGTCCTACAATGAGCAGTTCTTC. This encodes CASSSVARSYNEQFF.

This clone was picked up a small number of times. The chain uses TRBV28 and TRBJ1-4; 7 bases fit TRBD1. V lost 1 base to trimming and J lost 6 bases; unmatched junction nucleotides: 8. The CDR3 has 16 residues. CDR1 and CDR2 from the germline V gene are MDHEN and SYDVKM. This CDR3 is CASSLSGTVRDEKLFF. Here the CDR3 DNA reads TGTGCCAGCAGTTTATCGGGGACAGTAAGGGATGAAAAACTGTTTTTT.

J is TRBJ1-1 and V is TRBV29-1; TRBD1 matches at 8 bases. The J segment lost 5 bases and the V segment lost 4 bases, leaving 0 bases of the junction unmatched. Germline V lookup: CDR1 SQVTM, CDR2 ANQGSEA. The CDR3 contains 11 residues. The CDR3 protein is CSVGQGTEAFF. CDR3 DNA: TGCAGCGTTGGACAGGGGACTGAAGCTTTCTTT.

This chain connects TRBV2 to TRBJ1-2; D not certain. Germline V gives CDR1 SNHLY, CDR2 FYNNEI. V lost 5 bases and J lost 4, with 8 bases in between. The CDR3 covers 12 residues. The CDR3 protein is CASSQDVYGYTF. The CDR3, as DNA: TGTGCCAGCAGTCAGGATGTCTATGGCTACACCTTC.

J is TRBJ2-2 and V is TRBV3-1 (or the pseudogene TRBV3-2); D may be TRBD1 (5 bases). The germline CDR1 and CDR2 sequences are LGHDT and YNNKEL (reference sequence). The CDR3 contains 13 residues. Trimming took 4 bases from V and 6 from J, leaving 9 bases between them. The CDR3 coding sequence is TGTGCCAGCAGCCGGGCAGGGTCCGGGGAGCTGTTTTTT. Protein: CASSRAGSGELFF.

V and J are TRBV2 and TRBJ2-3; 11 bases match TRBD2. V was clipped by 8 bases and J by 5 bases; unmatched bases: 6. CDR3 length: 14 amino acids. Looked up from germline, CDR1 is SNHLY and CDR2 is FYNNEI. CDR3 residues: CASGIAGGVDTQYF. Here the CDR3 DNA reads TGTGCCAGCGGAATAGCGGGGGGGGTAGATACGCAGTATTTT.

This sequence joins TRBV24-1 and TRBJ2-5; 8 bases are a match to TRBD1. J gave up 5 bases and V 2 bases, and 15 bases lay outside the gene matches. This CDR3 comprises 18 residues. Germline V gene sequence: CDR1 KGHDR, CDR2 SFDVKD. CDR3 residues: CATSDYNRGTEWGETQYF. The CDR3 bases are TGTGCCACCAGTGATTATAACAGGGGGACCGAGTGGGGGGAGACCCAGTACTTC.

This sequence joins TRBV6-6 and TRBJ1-2; no reliable D call. This CDR3 is built from 13 residues. Germline CDR1 is MNHNY and CDR2 is SVGAGI (reference sequence). Trimming removed 0 bases from V and 8 bases from J, with 10 bases in between. The chain's CDR3 is CASSYSSSRGYTF. The CDR3 bases are TGTGCCAGCAGTTACTCGTCTTCTCGGGGCTACACCTTC.

The table lists this clone with a count of one. The V call is TRBV18, the J call TRBJ1-1; a possible D gene is TRBD1 (5 bases). This CDR3 has 15 residues. Trimming pared 2 bases from V and 3 bases from J, leaving 13 bases between. Germline values: CDR1 KGHSH, CDR2 LQKENI. The DNA of the CDR3 is TGTGCCAGCTCACCAGCAAGCGGAGGGGACACTGAAGCTTTCTTT. This codes for CASSPASGGDTEAFF.

V is TRBV5-5 and J is TRBJ1-4, with 9 bases matching TRBD1. V shed 5 bases, J shed 8 bases, and the junction held 10 bases outside the gene matches. Germline V gene sequence: CDR1 SGHKS, CDR2 YYEKEE (reference sequence). The CDR3 consists of 15 residues. The DNA of the CDR3 is TGTGCCAGCAGGCCGACCGGGACAGGGAACGAAAAACTGTTTTTT. Translation: CASRPTGTGNEKLFF.

The chain recombines TRBV5-1 with TRBJ1-4; D is possibly TRBD1 (6 bases). There are 14 residues in the CDR3. V was shortened by 4 bases and J by 7 bases, with 14 bases between the two germline ends. Germline values: CDR1 SGHRS, CDR2 YFSETQ. The CDR3 region is CASSPTGEAEKLFF. The CDR3, as DNA: TGCGCCAGCAGCCCGACAGGCGAGGCTGAAAAACTGTTTTTT.

This clone came up many times. The J gene is TRBJ2-3, the V gene TRBV18; 8 bases agree with TRBD1. V lost 0 bases and J lost 2; bases outside the gene matches: 19. The CDR3 extends over 21 amino acids. CDR1 KGHSH and CDR2 LQKENI come from the germline V gene. The CDR3 nucleotides are TGTGCCAGCTCACCACCTCTTCCGGGACAGGCGATTTTCACCCTCACAGATACGCAGTATTTT. Amino acids: CASSPPLPGQAIFTLTDTQYF.

The rearrangement links TRBV6-1 to TRBJ2-2; 9 bases match TRBD1. CDR1 and CDR2 (germline): MNHNS, SASEGT. Germline trimming cut 2 bases from V and 3 bases from J; bases unmatched to any gene: 7. The CDR3 totals 17 residues. The chain's CDR3 is CASSERRRTGDTGELFF. The CDR3 coding sequence is TGTGCCAGCAGTGAACGAAGGCGGACAGGGGACACCGGGGAGCTGTTTTTT.

The V gene is TRBV9, the J gene TRBJ1-2; possible D gene TRBD1, 6 bases. V gave up 7 bases and J gave up 4 bases, with 14 bases separating them. Looked up from germline, CDR1 is SGDLS and CDR2 is YYNGEE. The CDR3 is made up of 13 amino acids. The CDR3 DNA is TGTGCCAGCCACCGGGGGGCTGGCTATGGCTACACCTTC. Encoded protein: CASHRGAGYGYTF.

In its sample, this clone was seen once. CDR3 in amino acids: CASSRRGVGTEAFF. The CDR3 DNA reads as TGTGCCAGCAGCCGACGGGGGGTAGGCACTGAAGCTTTCTTT. The chain combines TRBV5-6 with TRBJ1-1; maybe TRBD1 (5 bases). This CDR3 is built from 14 residues. The germline V gene has CDR1 SGHDT and CDR2 YYEEEE. Trimming pared 4 bases from V and 4 bases from J, leaving 14 bases between.

This chain uses TRBV7-2 with TRBJ2-7; 9 bases match TRBD1. The CDR3 extends over 15 amino acids. Germline V CDR1 and CDR2: SGHTA, FQGNSA. The trim removed 7 bases at V and 3 bases at J, leaving 10 bases unmatched. The CDR3 DNA sequence: TGTGCCAGCACCGTCCCCGGGACAGGGAACTACGAGCAGTACTTC. Encoded protein: CASTVPGTGNYEQYF.

V is TRBV9 and J is TRBJ1-2; 9 bases map to TRBD1. Germline CDR1 is SGDLS and CDR2 is YYNGEE. V lost 3 bases and J lost 1; bases outside the gene matches: 7. The CDR3 runs 16 residues. CDR3 bases: TGTGCCAGCAGCGCTTGGACAGGGGCAAATAACTATGGCTACACCTTC. Translating it yields CASSAWTGANNYGYTF. Drawing the rest from reference TRBV9 and TRBJ1-2, the complete variable domain is DSGVTQTPKHLITATGQRVTLRCSPRSGDLSVYWYQQSLDQGLQFLIQYYNGEERAKGNILERFSAQQFPDLHSELNLSSLELGDSALYFCASSAWTGANNYGYTFGSGTRLTVV.

This rearrangement joins TRBV2 to TRBJ1-6; unclear D gene. The length of the CDR3 is 16 residues. CDR1 is SNHLY and CDR2 is FYNNEI in the germline V gene. V lost 3 bases and J 0 bases, leaving 9 bases between the germline ends. The CDR3: CASSDGYSSYNSPLHF. CDR3 nucleotides: TGTGCCAGCAGTGATGGGTACAGCTCCTATAATTCACCCCTCCACTTT.

The V gene is TRBV2, the J gene TRBJ1-3; 7 bases fit TRBD1. The CDR3 loop spans 14 amino acids. V shed 4 bases and J 4 bases; nucleotides not matched to a gene: 4. CDR1 SNHLY and CDR2 FYNNEI come from the germline V gene. The CDR3 DNA sequence: TGTGCCAGCAGTGTTCGACAGGGAGGAAACACCATATATTTT. Protein sequence: CASSVRQGGNTIYF.

J is TRBJ2-6 and V is TRBV7-2; D is uncertain. Trimming left V 7 bases short and J 0 bases short, with 10 bases between. CDR3 size: 15 residues. CDR1 is SGHTA and CDR2 is FQGNSA in the germline V gene. CDR3 in amino acids: CASTPQISGANVLTF. CDR3 DNA sequence: TGTGCCAGCACCCCTCAGATCTCTGGGGCCAACGTCCTGACTTTC.

This clone was counted a single time. The rearrangement uses TRBV12-3 or TRBV12-4 and TRBJ2-7; 8 nucleotides match TRBD1. This CDR3 is 13 amino acids long. Trimming removed 4 bases from V and 7 bases from J; junction bases left unmatched: 6. The CDR3 sequence is CASSSTGGTEQYF. The CDR3 nucleotides are TGTGCCAGCAGTTCTACAGGGGGTACTGAGCAGTACTTC.

This sequence joins TRBV6-2 or TRBV6-3 and TRBJ2-7; unclear D gene. Trimming took off 2 bases at V and 3 bases at J, with 8 bases between the two ends. CDR1 and CDR2 (germline): MNHEY, SVGEGT. The CDR3 spans 13 residues. The CDR3 nucleotides are TGTGCCAGCAGTTACCTACAGATCTACGAGCAGTACTTC. This codes for CASSYLQIYEQYF.

Remarks on this clone: The sample holds other DNA sequences that translate to the same CDR3. The chain joins TRBV7-3 to TRBJ2-2, with D perhaps TRBD1 (6 bases). Per the germline V gene, CDR1 is SGHTA and CDR2 is FQGTGA. CDR3 length: 13 amino acids. Trimming removed 1 base from V and 8 bases from J, with 8 bases in between. CDR3 sequence (DNA): TGTGCCAGCAGCTTAAGTGGGACAGGGGAGCTGTTTTTT. This sequence encodes CASSLSGTGELFF.

V usage is TRBV20-1 and J usage is TRBJ1-1, with a weak D call TRBD1 (6 bases). This CDR3 comprises 13 residues. Deletions cut 3 bases from V and 1 base from J, with 9 bases between. Germline loops: CDR1 DFQATT, CDR2 SNEGSKA (reference sequence). Here the CDR3 reads CSASTGKNTEAFF. The DNA of the CDR3 is TGCAGTGCTAGTACAGGGAAGAACACTGAAGCTTTCTTT.

V and J are TRBV5-4 and TRBJ2-1; 8 bases are shared with TRBD2. Germline V gene lookup returns CDR1 SGHNT and CDR2 YYREEE (reference sequence). Losses at the gene ends were 3 bases for V and 10 bases for J; bases not matched to a gene: 6. The CDR3 runs 13 residues. CDR3 in amino acids: CASSSFGGAEQFF. The CDR3 DNA follows: TGTGCCAGCAGCTCCTTCGGGGGGGCCGAGCAGTTCTTC.

The J gene is TRBJ1-3, the V gene TRBV9, with a possible D match to TRBD1 (6 bases). Trimming stripped 6 bases from V and 4 bases from J, with 17 bases between. The CDR3 covers 15 residues. From germline, CDR1 is SGDLS and CDR2 YYNGEE. The CDR3 region is CASTPDRTGGNTIYF. CDR3 nucleotide sequence: TGTGCCAGCACTCCAGACAGGACGGGCGGAAACACCATATATTTT.

This chain's CDR3 is CASSFTGGRPGTEAFF. CDR3 in DNA: TGTGCCAGCAGCTTCACAGGGGGCCGCCCGGGCACTGAAGCTTTCTTT. V and J are TRBV7-2 and TRBJ1-1, with 9 nucleotides matching TRBD1. CDR3 length: 16 amino acids. Germline V gives CDR1 SGHTA, CDR2 FQGNSA. Trimming took 3 bases from V and 4 from J; bases not matched to a gene: 9.

This rearrangement joins TRBV9 to TRBJ2-1, with D perhaps matching TRBD2 (6 bases). Germline-derived CDR1 and CDR2 are SGDLS and YYNGEE. This CDR3 comprises 14 residues. V was trimmed by 0 bases and J by 7 bases, leaving 11 bases between them. The CDR3 nucleotides are TGTGCCAGCAGCGTAGTGGAGGGTTTGAATGAGCAGTTCTTC. It is translated as CASSVVEGLNEQFF.